Shown below are 27 T cell receptor beta chains from a single sample sequenced in a study of T cells in Graves' hyperthyroidism and ophthalmopathy. Amplification of TCR beta CDR3 regions used RNA as the template. In the first-round RT-PCR of the TCR CDR3, the HTBI primer set was used. TCRdb independently ran MiXCR on the multiplex PCR reads; one entry per CDR3 protein. Altogether roughly 290,000 distinct CDR3 sequences are present, approximately 15% being singletons, with the ten largest covering roughly 7.7%. Sequenced input: blood. The receptors here all came from a woman in her thirties or forties with Graves' hyperthyroidism.

This clonotype was seen at least ten times. The chain couples TRBV2 to TRBJ2-2; D is ambiguous. Trimming cost V 5 bases and J 5 bases, with 12 bases left between them. Germline V gene sequence: CDR1 SNHLY, CDR2 FYNNEI. This CDR3 contains 14 residues. As DNA, the CDR3 is TGTGCCAGCAGTCCCGGGCTCAAGACCGGGGAGCTGTTTTTT. Its protein product is CASSPGLKTGELFF.

This clonotype was seen ten or more times. The chain employs TRBV2 and TRBJ2-3; 9 nucleotides agree with TRBD2. The CDR3 length is 15 residues. V trimming: 8 bases; J trimming: 0 bases; junction bases outside the gene matches: 6. Germline V gene sequence: CDR1 SNHLY, CDR2 FYNNEI. The CDR3 reads CASVGTSRSTDTQYF. In nucleotides, the CDR3 is TGTGCCAGCGTCGGGACTAGCCGAAGCACAGATACGCAGTATTTT. The full variable domain, completed using reference TRBV2 and TRBJ2-3, is EPEVTQTPSHQVTQMGQEVILRCVPISNHLYFYWYRQILGQKVEFLVSFYNNEISEKSEIFDDQFSVERPDGSNFTLKIRSTKLEDSAMYFCASVGTSRSTDTQYFGPGTRLTVL.

Many counts were recorded for this clonotype. The chain joins TRBV28 to TRBJ1-2; D is uncertain. The CDR3 runs to 13 residues. Germline lookup yields CDR1 MDHEN and CDR2 SYDVKM. V was clipped by 2 bases and J by 3 bases, with 7 bases between them. The DNA of the CDR3 is TGTGCCAGCAGTTTAAAAGTCTACTATGGCTACACCTTC. This sequence encodes CASSLKVYYGYTF.

To note about this clonotype: This may be a read error: a much more frequent sequence differs by one nucleotide. The chain joins TRBV13 to TRBJ2-1; no firm D call. The V end lost 8 bases, the J end lost 0 bases, and 17 bases lay between the germline ends. This CDR3 has 16 residues. The germline gives CDR1 PRHDT, CDR2 FYEKMQ (reference sequence). The CDR3 here is CASRKGIASSYNEQFF. The CDR3 region has the DNA TGTGCCAGCCGAAAAGGGATAGCATCCTCCTACAATGAGCAGTTCTTC.

This chain links TRBV28 with TRBJ2-5; 10 positions match TRBD1. The junction had 6 bases not matched to a gene; V was cut back by 6 bases and J by 5 bases. Germline V lookup: CDR1 MDHEN, CDR2 SYDVKM. The CDR3 contains 14 residues. The CDR3 here is CASRRDRGWETQYF. The CDR3, as DNA: TGTGCCAGCAGACGGGACAGGGGTTGGGAGACCCAGTACTTC.

The sample holds many counts of this clonotype. The chain links TRBV6-1 to TRBJ1-5; 11 nucleotides align to TRBD1. After removal of 8 bases from V and 4 bases from J, the junction contained 7 bases not matched to a gene. This CDR3 has 15 residues. Germline CDR1 is MNHNS and CDR2 is SASEGT. CDR3 in DNA: TGTGCCAGCCTCATCGGGGACAGGGGGAATCAGCCCCAGCATTTT. Protein product: CASLIGDRGNQPQHF.

Ten or more counts support this clonotype. This chain connects TRBV19 to TRBJ2-5, with TRBD2 matching over 7 bases. J was trimmed by 6 bases and V by 2 bases; bases with no gene match: 6. Germline CDR1 reads LNHDA; CDR2 reads SQIVND (reference sequence). The CDR3 spans 14 residues. In DNA form, the CDR3 reads TGTGCCAGTAGTATAACGGGGAGGGGACAGACCCAGTACTTC. It encodes CASSITGRGQTQYF.

This clonotype appeared many times. The V call is TRBV2, the J call TRBJ2-2, with 8 bases identical to TRBD1. The junction had 7 bases not matched to a gene; V was cut back by 7 bases and J by 0 bases. The CDR3 runs 16 residues. Germline-derived CDR1 and CDR2 are SNHLY and FYNNEI. The CDR3 coding sequence is TGTGCCAGCAATGGACAGGGCCTTTCGAACACCGGGGAGCTGTTTTTT. Amino acids: CASNGQGLSNTGELFF. Drawing the rest from reference TRBV2 and TRBJ2-2, the complete variable domain is EPEVTQTPSHQVTQMGQEVILRCVPISNHLYFYWYRQILGQKVEFLVSFYNNEISEKSEIFDDQFSVERPDGSNFTLKIRSTKLEDSAMYFCASNGQGLSNTGELFFGEGSRLTVL.

The chain is built from TRBV20-1 and TRBJ2-3, with D possibly TRBD2 on 5 matching bases. The CDR3 covers 12 residues. Trimming stripped 2 bases from V and 6 bases from J, with 9 bases between. Germline V gene sequence: CDR1 DFQATT, CDR2 SNEGSKA (reference sequence). The CDR3 DNA follows: TGCAGTGCTAGAACGTCGGGGGATACGCAGTATTTT. Encoded protein: CSARTSGDTQYF.

This clonotype was seen only a few times. The J gene is TRBJ1-1, the V gene TRBV4-1, with D unresolved. This CDR3 contains 17 residues. From germline, CDR1 is MGHRA and CDR2 YSYEKL. Trimming cost V 1 base and J 5 bases, with 20 bases left between them. Here the CDR3 reads CASSQGYYPGRGTEAFF. CDR3 nucleotides: TGCGCCAGCAGCCAAGGGTACTATCCGGGGAGAGGAACTGAAGCTTTCTTT.

The rearrangement joins TRBV20-1 to TRBJ2-7; no clear D. CDR3 length: 11 amino acids. Germline loops: CDR1 DFQATT, CDR2 SNEGSKA (reference sequence). The V end lost 7 bases, the J end lost 6 bases, and 13 bases lay between the germline ends. CDR3 coding DNA: TGCAGTGTCAGGTTCGGCTCCGAGCAGTACTTC. It specifies CSVRFGSEQYF.

This clonotype has ten or more counts. The chain combines TRBV20-1 with TRBJ1-3; 9 bases agree with TRBD1. Germline V gene sequence: CDR1 DFQATT, CDR2 SNEGSKA (reference sequence). There are 17 residues in the CDR3. V lost 0 bases and J lost 2; bases outside the gene matches: 8. This CDR3 is CSARDSGRQGAGNTIYF. As DNA, the CDR3 is TGCAGTGCTAGAGATAGTGGGAGACAGGGGGCTGGAAACACCATATATTTT.

The CDR3 DNA reads TGTGCCAGCAGTGAATCCCGCTCTGGAAACACCATATATTTT. Protein sequence: CASSESRSGNTIYF. V gene TRBV25-1 combines with J gene TRBJ1-3, with D hard to call. The CDR3 spans 14 residues. Trimming pared 1 base from V and 0 bases from J, leaving 4 bases between. Germline CDR1 and CDR2: MGHDK and SYGVNS.

The sample holds many counts of this clonotype. This sequence joins TRBV12-3 or TRBV12-4 and TRBJ2-3; 9 nucleotides align to TRBD2. The CDR3 covers 14 residues. V was pared by 5 bases and J by 7 bases, with 7 bases of the junction left unmatched. In DNA form, the CDR3 reads TGTGCCAGCAGTAATAGCGGGAGCGGATATACGCAGTATTTT. Its translation: CASSNSGSGYTQYF.

As regards this clonotype: A read error is possible here, since a much larger clone lies one base away. CDR3 nucleotide sequence: TGCGCCAGCCGCCCTAGACAGGGGGCCGCCTACGAGCAGTACTTC. Its protein product is CASRPRQGAAYEQYF. This chain connects TRBV5-1 to TRBJ2-7, with TRBD1 matching over 10 bases. The ends lost 7 bases at V and 2 bases at J; junction bases unmatched: 9. The CDR3 contains 15 residues. Looked up from germline, CDR1 is SGHRS and CDR2 is YFSETQ.

The chain uses TRBV6-1 and TRBJ2-2; tentatively, D is TRBD1 or TRBD2 (5 bases each). Germline CDR1 is MNHNS and CDR2 is SASEGT. V lost 9 bases and J 7 bases, leaving 18 bases between the germline ends. The CDR3 has 14 residues. CDR3 DNA: TGTGCCAGTCTCCGGGACCCCCGGGGCGGGGAGCTGTTTTTT. Protein sequence: CASLRDPRGGELFF.

This clonotype was seen many times. This rearrangement joins TRBV6-1 to TRBJ1-2; 7 bases line up with TRBD1. Germline V gives CDR1 MNHNS, CDR2 SASEGT. This CDR3 comprises 12 residues. J lost 7 bases, V lost 6 bases, and 5 bases had no gene match. The DNA for the CDR3 is TGTGCCAGCAGACCGACAGGGTTTGGCTACACCTTC. This sequence encodes CASRPTGFGYTF.

This clonotype was detected many times. This chain connects TRBV7-2 to TRBJ1-1; D gene ambiguous. The CDR3 is 15 amino acids. The V gene's germline CDR1 is SGHTA and CDR2 FQGNSA. V gave up 5 bases and J gave up 4 bases, with 17 bases separating them. CDR3 amino acids: CASSPRDEGGTEAFF. CDR3 sequence (DNA): TGTGCCAGCAGCCCCCGTGACGAGGGTGGCACTGAAGCTTTCTTT.

In this sample, this clonotype turned up many times. The V and J genes are TRBV2 and TRBJ2-2; the match to TRBD2 covers 13 bases. CDR1 is SNHLY, CDR2 FYNNEI, per germline. With 6 bases clipped from V and 6 bases from J, the junction kept 4 bases outside the gene matches. The CDR3 runs to 15 residues. Here the CDR3 reads CASSEGLAGPGELFF. The CDR3 DNA sequence: TGTGCCAGCAGCGAGGGACTAGCGGGGCCCGGGGAGCTGTTTTTT.

The table lists this clonotype with a few counts. A single base separates this from a much larger clone, so it may be a read error. This chain uses TRBV12-5 with TRBJ2-4; 10 positions match TRBD1. J gave up 6 bases and V 5 bases, and 16 bases lay outside the gene matches. From germline, CDR1 is LGHNT and CDR2 FRNRAP. This CDR3 spans 18 amino acids. The CDR3 loop is CASGASRTGTGEANIQYF. The CDR3 DNA sequence: TGTGCTAGTGGTGCCTCCCGAACCGGGACAGGGGAGGCAAACATTCAGTACTTC.

This clonotype turned up a few times. V gene TRBV24-1 combines with J gene TRBJ2-3, with D perhaps assigned TRBD1 or TRBD2 (6 bases each). The V end lost 6 bases, the J end lost 11 bases, and 11 bases lay between the germline ends. The CDR3 is 11 residues long. Germline CDR1 is KGHDR and CDR2 is SFDVKD. The CDR3 protein is CATSLGGLQYF. In nucleotides, the CDR3 is TGTGCCACCAGTTTGGGGGGCTTGCAGTATTTT.

The chain carries TRBV3-1 and TRBJ1-2, with TRBD1 identical over 11 bases. Unmatched junction bases numbered 4, after V lost 3 bases and J lost 4 bases. CDR3 length: 15 amino acids. Germline-derived CDR1 and CDR2 are LGHDT and YNNKEL (reference sequence). The CDR3 reads CASSQTGQGGYGYTF. The CDR3 DNA reads TGTGCCAGCAGCCAGACGGGACAGGGGGGCTATGGCTACACCTTC.

This clonotype appeared many times. The rearrangement uses TRBV11-3 and TRBJ2-3, with 11 bases lining up with TRBD1. From germline, CDR1 is SGHNT and CDR2 YENEEA. The CDR3 has 15 residues. With 3 bases clipped from V and 4 bases from J, the junction kept 3 bases outside the gene matches. Written as DNA, the CDR3 is TGTGCCAGCAGCTTGGGGACAGGGGGGCCAGATACGCAGTATTTT. This gives the protein CASSLGTGGPDTQYF.

This clonotype turned up a few times. The chain couples TRBV28 to TRBJ2-6, with TRBD1 matching 7 bases. The CDR3 runs 13 residues. The germline gives CDR1 MDHEN, CDR2 SYDVKM. V trimming: 9 bases; J trimming: 2 bases; junction bases outside the gene matches: 1. The CDR3 is CASQGAGANVLTF. The CDR3 DNA is TGTGCCAGTCAGGGGGCTGGGGCCAACGTCCTGACTTTC.

The rearrangement joins TRBV12-3 or TRBV12-4 to TRBJ1-3; maybe TRBD1 (6 bases). With 6 bases removed from V and 4 bases from J, the gap between germline ends came to 10 bases. There are 13 residues in the CDR3. The CDR3 sequence is CASRPDRGNTIYF. The DNA for the CDR3 is TGTGCCAGCAGACCCGACAGGGGAAACACCATATATTTT.

This clonotype was seen at least ten times. The chain employs TRBV7-6 and TRBJ1-5; D is possibly TRBD1 (6 bases). The CDR3 runs to 16 residues. V was pared by 1 base and J by 0 bases, with 10 bases between. CDR1 and CDR2 (germline): SGHVS, FNYEAQ. The CDR3 region is CASSLVKDSSNQPQHF. The CDR3 DNA reads TGTGCCAGCAGCTTAGTAAAGGACAGTAGCAATCAGCCCCAGCATTTT.

V gene TRBV10-3 combines with J gene TRBJ2-1; 14 bases map to TRBD2. This CDR3 is 15 amino acids long. V lost 4 bases, J lost 7 bases, and 3 bases stayed unmatched. The germline gives CDR1 ENHRY, CDR2 SYGVKD. The CDR3, as DNA: TGTGCCATCAGTGCGGGGACTAGCGGGAGTAATGAGCAGTTCTTC. Residues: CAISAGTSGSNEQFF.